Given below is one T cell receptor (beta chain) in context. The antigen it recognizes is unknown. Base qualities are not at hand, and no much larger clone is one base apart. The record originates from a study of control samples from healthy donors and cancer patients (dated by TCRdb to the early 2020s). Libraries came from the immunoSEQ multiplex PCR assay. As stored in TCRdb, this immuneACCESS dataset retains in-frame rearrangements with V and J assigned. A fraction of the clones does not appear; measured against another copy, unresolved V genes explain less than half of the discrepancy, and the remainder lacks a known reason. The sample has over 80,000 clones on record, roughly 86% of them singletons. The ten top clones hold 2% of the sample. This TCR was recovered from a man in his sixties in good health. Sequences were obtained from blood.

The CDR3 reads CASHYSVEAEAFF. The DNA sequence is TGTGCCAGCCATTATTCCGTGGAGGCTGAAGCTTTCTTT. The rearrangement combines TRBV7-9 with TRBJ1-1; too little of a D gene remains to name it. V is cut by 8 bases and J by 6 bases, and the space between the germline ends is 16 bases. The CDR3 measures 13 amino acids from cysteine to phenylalanine. Just CDR3 DNA is preserved here, 39 bases in frame from base 1. CDR1 and CDR2 were assigned from the germline V gene (reference sequence) as SEHNR and FQNEAQ.